This TCR beta chain was captured by sequencing in a study of blood T cell repertoires in COVID-19. Trimming cost V 11 bases and J 10 bases; bases outside gene matches: 7. Germline-derived CDR1 and CDR2 are LGHDT and YNNKEL (reference sequence). The CDR3 loop spans 12 amino acids. Using immunoSEQ multiplex PCR, the repertoire was profiled, and TCRdb retains in-frame clones only, with some absent. The sample includes approximately 230,000 clones, around nine tenths of them seen just once. The clonotype was recovered from a woman aged 40 to 50 who had recovered from COVID-19. The V gene is TRBV3-1 (or the pseudogene TRBV3-2), the J gene TRBJ1-6, with 8 bases fitting TRBD1. The sequencing input was peripheral blood. The CDR3 spells CASQGAHSPLHF. DNA of the CDR3: TGTGCCTCCCAGGGGGCGCACTCACCCCTCCACTTT.